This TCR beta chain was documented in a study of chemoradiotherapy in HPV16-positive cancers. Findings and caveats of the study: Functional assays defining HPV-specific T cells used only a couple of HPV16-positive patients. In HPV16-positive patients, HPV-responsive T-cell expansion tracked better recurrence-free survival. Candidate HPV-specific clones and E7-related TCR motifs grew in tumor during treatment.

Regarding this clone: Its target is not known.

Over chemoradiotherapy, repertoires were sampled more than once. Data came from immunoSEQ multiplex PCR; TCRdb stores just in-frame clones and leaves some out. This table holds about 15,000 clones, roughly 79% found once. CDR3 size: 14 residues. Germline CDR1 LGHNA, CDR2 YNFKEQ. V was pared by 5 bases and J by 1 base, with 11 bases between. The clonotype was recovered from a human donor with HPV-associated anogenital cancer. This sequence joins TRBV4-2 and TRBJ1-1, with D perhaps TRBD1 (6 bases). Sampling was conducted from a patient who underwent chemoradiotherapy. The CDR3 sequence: CASSYPDRNTEAFF. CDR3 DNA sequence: TGTGCCAGCAGCTACCCGGACAGGAACACTGAAGCTTTCTTT.